Listed below are T cell receptor beta chains from one sample, sequenced in a study of breast tumors, draining lymph nodes, adjacent tissues. TCRdb passed the multiplex PCR reads through MiXCR, listing each CDR3 protein once. The profile shows fewer than 85,000 distinct CDR3 sequences, roughly 19% of them singletons. The material sequenced was axillary lymph node tissue. These receptors were collected from a female donor with breast cancer. Some clones in this sample may be carry-over from other donors' samples. Each CDR3 is given with its conserved first and last residue. A D gene is named only where the DNA matches it firmly. Some rows mark clone size as missing; the rest say once, few, many or name a class of expanded clone.

TRBD2	TRBV6-1	many	TRBJ2-1	TGTGCCAGCACCCTGGGACTAGGGTTTGAGCAGTTCTTC	CASTLGLGFEQFF
.	TRBV12-3/TRBV12-4	.	TRBJ2-3	TGTGCCAGCAGCTATGACAGGACATACACAAATACGCAGTATTTT	CASSYDRTYTNTQYF
.	TRBV10-3	many	TRBJ1-2	TGTGCCATCAGTGATTATCGGGGAGGCTACACCTTC	CAISDYRGGYTF
TRBD2	TRBV6-2/TRBV6-3	many	TRBJ2-2	TGTGCCAGCAGTTTTTTGGCGGGGGGGGCGAACACCGGGGAGCTGTTTTTT	CASSFLAGGANTGELFF
.	TRBV19	.	TRBJ1-5	TGTGCCAGTAGTCCCGGGGCCCATCAGCCCCAGCATTTT	CASSPGAHQPQHF
.	TRBV6-2/TRBV6-3	many	TRBJ2-7	TGTGCCAGCAGGCGGAGGGACAGAACCTACGAGCAGTACTTC	CASRRRDRTYEQYF
.	TRBV28	.	TRBJ2-7	TGTGCCAGCAGTCGATTTTTCCCCGGCTTGGAGCAGTACTTC	CASSRFFPGLEQYF
.	TRBV9	many	TRBJ2-7	TGTGCCAGCAGCGTAGCGGCTACCTCCTACGAGCAGTACTTC	CASSVAATSYEQYF
TRBD2	TRBV6-6	.	TRBJ2-3	TGTGCCAGCAGTTACATTAGGACTAGCGGGAGGGATACGCAGTATTTT	CASSYIRTSGRDTQYF
TRBD2	TRBV9	many	TRBJ2-1	TGTGCCAGCAGCGTAGTGGCTAGCGGGGACAATGAGCAGTTCTTC	CASSVVASGDNEQFF
TRBD1	TRBV2	many	TRBJ1-5	TGTGCCAGCAGTATACGACAGGGGGAGGGTCAGCCCCAGCATTTT	CASSIRQGEGQPQHF
TRBD1	TRBV5-6	many	TRBJ2-5	TGTGCCAGCAGCTTTTACAGGGGGCTGGAGACCCAGTACTTC	CASSFYRGLETQYF
.	TRBV2	.	TRBJ2-7	TGTGCCAGCAGTGAAGCTGGGGGGAGGATCTACGAGCAGTACTTC	CASSEAGGRIYEQYF
.	TRBV5-4	many	TRBJ2-7	TGTGCCAGCAGCCGAGGTACCCCCGGGGGCCTTTCCTACGAGCAGTACTTC	CASSRGTPGGLSYEQYF
.	TRBV20-1	many	TRBJ1-5	TGCAGTGCTACGTTGGGTGTGGGGGATCAGCCCCAGCATTTT	CSATLGVGDQPQHF
.	TRBV5-1	many	TRBJ2-1	TGCGCCAGCAGCCCCTTGCCTAGCGTTGTCGATGAGCAGTTCTTC	CASSPLPSVVDEQFF
TRBD1	TRBV19	.	TRBJ1-1	TGTGCCAGTAGCTCTTGGACAGGGGAAAACACTGAAGCTTTCTTT	CASSSWTGENTEAFF
TRBD2	TRBV15	many	TRBJ2-5	TGTGCCACCAGCACTAGCGGGAGTAGGATCGCAGGGGAGACCCAGTACTTC	CATSTSGSRIAGETQYF
TRBD2	TRBV12-3/TRBV12-4	many	TRBJ2-1	TGTGCCAGCAGGGGACTAGCGGGAACCTACAATGAGCAGTTCTTC	CASRGLAGTYNEQFF
.	TRBV27	few	TRBJ2-7	TGTGCCAGCAGTGGCCGGGACGCAGACGTTCTACGTGTGCAGTACTTC	CASSGRDADVLRVQYF
TRBD1	TRBV5-5	many	TRBJ1-2	TGTGCCAGCAGCTCCAAACAGGGGGGAAGCTATGGCTACACCTTC	CASSSKQGGSYGYTF
.	TRBV4-1	.	TRBJ2-6	TGCGCCAGCAGCAAGGACAGCTCTGGGGCCAACGTCCTGACTTTC	CASSKDSSGANVLTF
.	TRBV28	many	TRBJ2-1	TGTGCCAGCAGTTTATCGGTGGGGGAGCAGTTCTTC	CASSLSVGEQFF
.	TRBV7-6	many	TRBJ2-5	TGTGCCAGCAGCCCTATCGGGGTTAGCGGAGAGACCCAGTACTTC	CASSPIGVSGETQYF
TRBD2	TRBV5-8	many	TRBJ2-5	TGTGCCAGCAGGCCGGGAGGGCCTTCGGTAGAGACCCAGTACTTC	CASRPGGPSVETQYF
TRBD1	TRBV20-1	.	TRBJ1-1	TGCAGTGCTATGGGACAGGGGGGAGAAGCTTTCTTT	CSAMGQGGEAFF
.	TRBV7-2	many	TRBJ2-7	TGTGCCAGCAGCTCGACAGTATCCGACGAGCAGTACTTC	CASSSTVSDEQYF
.	TRBV6-2/TRBV6-3	many	TRBJ2-3	TGTGCCAGCAGTTACTCGGCGGGATTGGAGTATACGCAGTATTTT	CASSYSAGLEYTQYF
.	TRBV5-4	many	TRBJ2-1	TGTGCCAGCAGCTTGAAGTCGGGGAAATATCGGGATGAGCAGTTCTTC	CASSLKSGKYRDEQFF
.	TRBV6-1	.	TRBJ1-3	TGTGCCAGCAGTGAATCCGGTTTCAGGGGTTCGGCTACTGGAAACACCATATATTTT	CASSESGFRGSATGNTIYF
.	TRBV7-3	many	TRBJ1-2	TGTGCCAGCAGCTTAATCGGAGGGGATGACTATGGCTACACCTTC	CASSLIGGDDYGYTF
TRBD2	TRBV11-2	many	TRBJ2-3	TGTGCCAGCAGCTTTGCGGGAGGGACCACAGATACGCAGTATTTT	CASSFAGGTTDTQYF
TRBD1	TRBV19	many	TRBJ2-7	TGTGCCAGTAGTAAAACTCCGACAGGGAACGAGCAGTACTTC	CASSKTPTGNEQYF
TRBD2	TRBV10-3	many	TRBJ2-1	TGTGCCGTTAGGCACGGGACTAGCGGGAGAAATGAGCAGTTCTTC	CAVRHGTSGRNEQFF